A selection of T cell receptor beta chains follows, all from one sample in a study of T cell repertoires in cytomegalovirus infection. TCRdb reprocessed the reads via MiXCR and lists one record per CDR3 protein. Of around 250,000 distinct CDR3 sequences in the sample, 15% to 20% were seen once. The sequenced sample was CD8+ T cells from PBMCs. Receptor source: a human donor in good health (CMV status not recorded). Some clones in this sample may be carry-over from other donors' samples. CDR3s include the opening cysteine and the closing phenylalanine or tryptophan. The order of the fields is D gene, V gene, J gene, clone size, CDR3 protein, CDR3 DNA. The D gene is left open where the match is weak. The size field is filled for only some rows; it gives once, few, many or a size class.

TRBD2,TRBV6-2/TRBV6-3,TRBJ2-5,-,CASRKRGGRETQYF,TGTGCCAGCAGAAAGCGGGGGGGCCGAGAGACCCAGTACTTC
-,TRBV20-1,TRBJ1-2,few,CSAPDGSYGYTF,TGCAGTGCCCCGGACGGGTCCTATGGCTACACCTTC
-,TRBV7-3,TRBJ2-3,few,CASSLSALTTDTQYF,TGTGCCAGCAGCTTATCGGCTCTTACCACAGATACGCAGTATTTT
-,TRBV6-1,TRBJ2-1,few,CASSEVGQGIINNEQFF,TGTGCCAGCAGTGAAGTGGGGCAGGGTATTATAAACAATGAGCAGTTCTTC
TRBD1,TRBV7-6,TRBJ2-7,many,CASSSGQGGYEQYF,TGTGCCAGCAGCTCCGGACAGGGTGGATACGAGCAGTACTTC
TRBD2,TRBV11-2,TRBJ2-7,many,CASTSGRVGAYEQYF,TGTGCCAGCACCTCGGGGAGGGTAGGGGCCTACGAGCAGTACTTC
-,TRBV6-5,TRBJ2-7,-,CASSYPSRDGAYEQYF,TGTGCCAGCAGTTACCCGAGCCGGGACGGGGCCTACGAGCAGTACTTC
-,TRBV7-2,TRBJ2-3,many,CASSSWGTDTQYF,TGTGCCAGCAGCTCCTGGGGCACAGATACGCAGTATTTT
-,TRBV7-2,TRBJ2-3,many,CASSSTPGIDNTDTQYF,TGTGCCAGCAGCTCTACACCGGGAATAGATAACACAGATACGCAGTATTTT
-,TRBV5-6,TRBJ2-6,-,CASSRGAASSGANVLTF,TGTGCCAGCAGCAGGGGGGCTGCTAGCTCTGGGGCCAACGTCCTGACTTTC
-,TRBV7-2,TRBJ2-3,many,CASSLSGGLPDTQYF,TGTGCCAGCAGCTTGTCCGGGGGATTGCCAGATACGCAGTATTTT
-,TRBV6-2/TRBV6-3,TRBJ2-7,few,CASRTDVSGSYEQYF,TGTGCCAGCAGGACGGACGTTTCAGGATCCTACGAGCAGTACTTC
-,TRBV4-3,TRBJ1-2,-,CASSQDLRGPPNYGYTF,TGCGCCAGCAGCCAAGACTTACGAGGACCGCCTAACTATGGCTACACCTTC
-,TRBV7-8,TRBJ1-5,many,CASTLASNQPQHF,TGTGCCAGCACGCTCGCGAGCAATCAGCCCCAGCATTTT
-,TRBV20-1,TRBJ1-1,many,CSARDGGEVSEAFF,TGCAGTGCTAGAGACGGAGGAGAGGTATCTGAAGCTTTCTTT
-,TRBV28,TRBJ2-3,many,CASSLGQGTPDTDTQYF,TGTGCCAGCAGTTTAGGGCAGGGTACCCCCGACACAGATACGCAGTATTTT
-,TRBV12-3/TRBV12-4,TRBJ1-4,many,CASRGGGTNEKLFF,TGTGCCAGCAGGGGCGGCGGCACTAATGAAAAACTGTTTTTT
TRBD1,TRBV29-1,TRBJ2-7,-,CSAKTGSYEQYF,TGCAGCGCGAAGACAGGGTCCTACGAGCAGTACTTC
-,TRBV12-3/TRBV12-4,TRBJ2-7,many,CASSLNSGHEQYF,TGTGCCAGCAGTTTAAATTCCGGGCACGAGCAGTACTTC
-,TRBV7-2,TRBJ2-3,-,CASSVGGTRSTDTQYF,TGTGCCAGCAGTGTGGGGGGGACAAGAAGCACAGATACGCAGTATTTT
-,TRBV19,TRBJ1-1,few,CASSIPRPWRENTEAFF,TGTGCCAGTAGTATACCGAGACCGTGGAGGGAGAACACTGAAGCTTTCTTT
-,TRBV10-3,TRBJ2-5,many,CAISDRGLMDQETQYF,TGTGCCATCAGTGACCGGGGCCTCATGGATCAAGAGACCCAGTACTTC
-,TRBV20-1,TRBJ2-1,few,CSADSYSYNEQFF,TGCAGTGCTGACTCGTATTCCTACAATGAGCAGTTCTTC
-,TRBV6-5,TRBJ1-5,many,CASSPKTGPYSNQPQHF,TGTGCCAGCAGTCCTAAGACAGGCCCGTATAGCAATCAGCCCCAGCATTTT
TRBD1,TRBV19,TRBJ2-1,few,CASSIAWDSYNEQFF,TGTGCCAGTAGTATAGCCTGGGACAGCTACAATGAGCAGTTCTTC
-,TRBV27,TRBJ1-2,many,CASRTGIGSLNYGYTF,TGTGCCAGCAGGACAGGAATTGGGTCTCTTAACTATGGCTACACCTTC